This TCR beta chain was found in a study of Ad26.COV2.S vaccination and SARS-CoV-2 variants. Study outcomes and limitations: Placebo and vaccine recipients had non-spike TCR breadth that was similar.

V shed 0 bases and J 5 bases; nucleotides not matched to a gene: 12. Germline lookup yields CDR1 SGHRS and CDR2 YFSETQ. The CDR3 runs to 17 residues. Sequencing was performed with immunoSEQ multiplex PCR; in TCRdb, only in-frame clones are kept and a portion is missing. The top ten clones hold 3% to 4% of a sample with about 350,000 clones, roughly nine tenths of them seen once. As regards this clone: Its antigen is undetermined.

The rearrangement uses TRBV5-1 and TRBJ2-7, with TRBD1 identical over 9 bases. Sequenced material: peripheral blood, taken after recovery from COVID-19. The source is a human donor who had recovered from COVID-19. CDR3 bases: TGCGCCAGCAGCTTGGGCTTCCCGGGACAGGGACACGACGAGCAGTACTTC. Protein product: CASSLGFPGQGHDEQYF.